This paragraph reports one TCR beta chain. Per the original methods: Amplification of reference gene primers was used by the study to estimate nucleated cell counts. Profiling relied on immunoSEQ multiplex PCR, and the TCRdb table lists in-frame clones only, not all of them. D and trimming were read from the DNA, whereas the V and J calls and clone size are those reported in that table. This sample carries about 210,000 clones, less than 90% of them seen once, and the ten largest clones take 0.72%. The record originates from a study of blood T cell repertoires in COVID-19. Study-level information: Italy, Spain and the United States were the sources of the convalescent and acute COVID-19 samples.

Between the trimmed V and J ends, which lost 0 bases and 3 bases, there was a span of 6 bases. The germline V gene has CDR1 MGHRA and CDR2 YSYEKL. The CDR3 spans 13 residues. The TCR sequence derives from a man in his forties with acute or convalescent COVID-19. The chain is built from TRBV4-1 and TRBJ2-7, with D unclear. Sequenced material: peripheral blood. The CDR3 loop reads CASSQDGDYEQYF. The CDR3 DNA reads as TGCGCCAGCAGCCAAGACGGAGACTACGAGCAGTACTTC.